The T cell receptor beta chain under discussion was sequenced for a study of spatial heterogeneity in lung cancer. On the study more broadly: Raw-read counts averaged over ten per unique TCR and UMI combination. Overall study findings and caveats: Blood carried ubiquitous expanded tumor TCRs more at resection than follow-up.

This CDR3 is 16 amino acids long. Germline loops: CDR1 SGHRS, CDR2 YFSETQ. Trimming shortened V by 0 bases and J by 3 bases, and 10 bases separated the two germline ends. As to this clonotype: Its target is unknown.

Every TCR cDNA molecule carried a tag that served as a unique molecular identifier. TCRdb fed the 5' RACE reads into MiXCR, producing one record per CDR3 protein. The table has around 60,000 distinct CDR3 sequences, about 8% seen once. This sample's time point: sample taken at primary tumor resection. Material for sequencing was whole RNA from tumor, nontumor lung or frozen PBMC, left unsorted. Samples were obtained from 70 or so donors, all untreated early-stage non-small cell lung cancer patients. This clonotype originated in a female donor with early-stage non-small cell lung cancer. The sample in question was PBMCs, obtained at surgery. The gene calls are TRBV5-1 and TRBJ2-6; D uncertain. The CDR3 region is CASSLESGFGANVLTF. The CDR3 DNA follows: TGCGCCAGCAGCTTGGAGTCGGGCTTTGGGGCCAACGTCCTGACTTTC.